The clone carrying this T cell receptor beta chain was seen a handful of times. Via MiXCR, TCRdb re-called the 5' RACE reads, giving one row per CDR3 protein. The data contain about 470,000 distinct CDR3 sequences, around 24% of them seen just once; the ten biggest clones take up 2.9%. This sample stems from a study of identical twins. This CDR3 has 16 residues. Deletions cut 4 bases from V and 2 bases from J, with 12 bases between. This sample also appeared in a second study, on T cells expressing NK-cell markers. This second report adds: Sorted CD3+CD56+NKG2C+, CD3+CD56+NKG2C- and CD3+CD56-NKG2C+ T cells supplied TCR beta repertoires.

The chain links TRBV12-3 or TRBV12-4 to TRBJ2-6; TRBD1 is a possible D gene (5 bases). This TCR was sampled from a woman aged 18-30 years in good health. Input material: CD4+ T cells sorted from blood. CDR3 sequence (DNA): TGTGCCAGCAGTTCCACAGGTCGGGCTGGGGCCAACGTCCTGACTTTC. Its translation is CASSSTGRAGANVLTF.